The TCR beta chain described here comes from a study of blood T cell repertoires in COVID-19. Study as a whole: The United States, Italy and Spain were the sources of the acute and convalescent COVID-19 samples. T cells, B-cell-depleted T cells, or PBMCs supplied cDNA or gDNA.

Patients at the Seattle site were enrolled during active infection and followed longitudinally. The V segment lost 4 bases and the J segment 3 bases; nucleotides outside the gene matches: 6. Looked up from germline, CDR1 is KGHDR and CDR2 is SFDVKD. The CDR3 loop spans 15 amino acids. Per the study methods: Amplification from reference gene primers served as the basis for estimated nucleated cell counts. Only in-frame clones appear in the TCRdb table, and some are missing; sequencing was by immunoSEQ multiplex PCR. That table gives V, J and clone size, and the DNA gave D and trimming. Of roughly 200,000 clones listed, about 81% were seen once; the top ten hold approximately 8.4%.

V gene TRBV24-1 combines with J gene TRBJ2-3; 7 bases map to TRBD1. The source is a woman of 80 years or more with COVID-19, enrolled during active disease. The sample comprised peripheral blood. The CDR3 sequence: CATSETGSGTDTQYF. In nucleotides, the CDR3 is TGTGCCACCAGTGAGACAGGGAGCGGTACAGATACGCAGTATTTT.